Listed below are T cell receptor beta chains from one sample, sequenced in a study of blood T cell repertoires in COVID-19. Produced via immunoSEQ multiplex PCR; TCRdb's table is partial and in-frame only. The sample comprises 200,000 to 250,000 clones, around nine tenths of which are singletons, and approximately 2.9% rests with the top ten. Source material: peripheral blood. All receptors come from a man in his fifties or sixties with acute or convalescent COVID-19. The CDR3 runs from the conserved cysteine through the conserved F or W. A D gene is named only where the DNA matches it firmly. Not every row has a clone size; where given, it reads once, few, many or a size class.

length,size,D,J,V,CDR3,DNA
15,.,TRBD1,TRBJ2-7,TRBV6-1,CASSERRVGTAPGYF,TGTGCCAGCAGTGAAAGGCGAGTAGGGACAGCCCCCGGGTACTTC
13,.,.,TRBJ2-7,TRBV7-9,CASSPLGGHEQYF,TGTGCCAGCAGCCCGCTGGGGGGTCACGAGCAGTACTTC
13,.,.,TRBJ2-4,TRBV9,CASSVEWLSIQYF,TGTGCCAGCAGCGTAGAATGGTTGAGCATTCAGTACTTC
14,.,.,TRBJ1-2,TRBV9,CASSVNGFGYGYTF,TGTGCCAGCAGCGTGAACGGTTTTGGCTATGGCTACACCTTC
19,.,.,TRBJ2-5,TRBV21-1,CASSKERVCGASPQETQYF,TGTGCCAGCAGCAAAGAACGGGTTTGCGGCGCAAGCCCCCAAGAGACCCAGTACTTC
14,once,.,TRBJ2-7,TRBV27,CASSIKTGAYEQYF,TGTGCCAGCAGTATCAAAACCGGGGCCTACGAGCAGTACTTC
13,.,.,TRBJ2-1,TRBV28,CASSLYSYNEQFF,TGTGCCAGCAGTTTATACAGCTACAATGAGCAGTTCTTC
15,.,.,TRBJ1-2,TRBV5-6,CASSPRGRRDDGYTF,TGTGCCAGCAGCCCCCGCGGTCGGAGGGACGATGGCTACACCTTC
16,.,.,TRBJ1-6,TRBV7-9,CASSLVGRGTNSPLHF,TGTGCCAGCAGCTTAGTAGGCCGGGGGACTAATTCACCCCTCCACTTT
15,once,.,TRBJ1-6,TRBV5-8,CASSPGQHHNSPLHF,TGTGCCAGCAGCCCCGGACAGCACCATAATTCACCCCTCCACTTT
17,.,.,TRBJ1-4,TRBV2,CASSGLVWAGTNEKLFF,TGTGCCAGCAGTGGGCTTGTGTGGGCGGGAACTAATGAAAAACTGTTTTTT
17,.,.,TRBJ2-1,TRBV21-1,CASTKEETGQGANEQFF,TGTGCCAGCACCAAGGAAGAAACGGGACAGGGGGCTAATGAGCAGTTCTTC
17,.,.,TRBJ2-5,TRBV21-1,CASSNPLSGAHRETQYF,TGTGCCAGCAGCAACCCGTTGAGCGGGGCTCATAGAGAGACCCAGTACTTC
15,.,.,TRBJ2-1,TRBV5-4,CASSPAGAGHNEQFF,TGTGCCAGCAGCCCGGCGGGCGCGGGGCACAATGAGCAGTTCTTC
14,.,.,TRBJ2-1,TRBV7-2,CASSLRTGGNEQFF,TGTGCCAGCAGCTTACGAACAGGCGGTAATGAGCAGTTCTTC
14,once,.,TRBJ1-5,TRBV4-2,CASSRGGSNQPQHF,TGTGCCAGCAGCCGGGGGGGGAGCAATCAGCCCCAGCATTTT
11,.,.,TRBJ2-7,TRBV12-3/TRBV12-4,CASSHGYEQYF,TGTGCCAGCAGCCACGGTTACGAGCAGTACTTC
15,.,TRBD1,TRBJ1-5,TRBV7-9,CASSPGQGEGQPQHF,TGTGCCAGCAGCCCGGGACAGGGCGAGGGTCAGCCCCAGCATTTT
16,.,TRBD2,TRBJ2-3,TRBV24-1,CATSDRTSGGADTQYF,TGTGCCACCAGTGATCGGACTAGCGGGGGGGCAGATACGCAGTATTTT
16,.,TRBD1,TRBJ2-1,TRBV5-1,CASSLVTGVSYNEQFF,TGCGCCAGCAGCTTGGTAACAGGGGTTTCTTACAATGAGCAGTTCTTC
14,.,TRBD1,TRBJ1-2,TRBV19,CASRSRQGSYGYTF,TGTGCCAGTAGATCCCGACAGGGTTCCTATGGCTACACCTTC
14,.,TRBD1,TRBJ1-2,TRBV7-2,CASRSTGVWYGYTF,TGTGCCAGCAGGTCTACAGGGGTATGGTATGGCTACACCTTC
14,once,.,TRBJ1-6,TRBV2,CATVQGVNNSPLHF,TGTGCCACTGTACAGGGTGTCAATAATTCACCCCTCCACTTT
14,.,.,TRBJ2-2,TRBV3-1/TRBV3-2,CASSPTRGTGELFF,TGTGCCAGCAGCCCGACTCGGGGCACCGGGGAGCTGTTTTTT
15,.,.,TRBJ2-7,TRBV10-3,CAISDRGLKADEQYF,TGTGCCATCAGTGATAGAGGTCTGAAAGCCGACGAGCAGTACTTC
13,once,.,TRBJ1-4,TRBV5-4,CASSLDSGAKLFF,TGTGCCAGCAGCTTGGATTCAGGTGCAAAACTGTTTTTT
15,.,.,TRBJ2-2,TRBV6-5,CASSPHGGNTGELFF,TGTGCCAGCAGTCCCCACGGGGGGAACACCGGGGAGCTGTTTTTT
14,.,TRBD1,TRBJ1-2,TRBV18,CASSRDRVNYGYTF,TGTGCCAGCTCCAGGGACAGGGTTAACTATGGCTACACCTTC
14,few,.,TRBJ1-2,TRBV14,CASSQGRANYGYTF,TGTGCCAGCAGCCAGGGGAGGGCTAACTATGGCTACACCTTC
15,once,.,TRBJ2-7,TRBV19,CASSIAGSTSYEQYF,TGTGCCAGTAGTATAGCCGGGTCCACCTCCTACGAGCAGTACTTC
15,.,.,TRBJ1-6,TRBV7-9,CASSLGRERNSPLHF,TGTGCCAGCAGCTTAGGACGGGAGAGAAATTCACCCCTCCACTTT
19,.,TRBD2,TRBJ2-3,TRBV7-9,CASSSPGLAGVASTDTQYF,TGTGCCAGCAGCTCGCCGGGACTAGCGGGGGTCGCTAGCACAGATACGCAGTATTTT